This TCR beta chain was captured by sequencing in a study of beta chain features in type 1 diabetes. There are a few counts of this clone. Of the isolated RNA, all was reverse transcribed, and so the sequenced material was expressed TCRB transcripts. Some clones are missing from TCRdb's copy, which holds only in-frame ones; the method was immunoSEQ multiplex PCR. The sample lists hundreds of thousands of clones, roughly 31% occurring once. The CDR3 consists of 15 residues. CDR1 is MNHNS, CDR2 SASEGT, per germline. V lost 4 bases, J lost 4 bases, and 7 bases stayed unmatched. The sample taken for sequencing was naive CD4+ T cells from blood. This sequence originates from a man between 18 and 35 years old in good health. The V gene is TRBV6-1, the J gene TRBJ2-3, with 8 nucleotides matching TRBD2. This chain's CDR3 is CASSGAGVGADTQYF. The CDR3 bases are TGTGCCAGCAGTGGAGCGGGAGTGGGGGCAGATACGCAGTATTTT.